The 15 T cell receptor beta chains listed next were all sequenced from one sample in a study of cytomegalovirus exposure and HLA in healthy donors. Assay used: immunoSEQ multiplex PCR; TCRdb lists only in-frame clones, some missing. The repertoire holds 200,000 to 250,000 clones, around nine tenths seen once, with about 2.5% in the top ten. The sequencing sample was made of PBMCs. All receptors come from a man aged 18 to 29 in good health and CMV-seronegative.

V is TRBV29-1 and J is TRBJ2-5; the match to TRBD2 covers 11 bases. Looked up from germline, CDR1 is SQVTM and CDR2 is ANQGSEA. The V and J ends lost 8 bases and 2 bases, in that order; junction bases with no gene match: 4. This CDR3 region has 13 residues. This CDR3 is CSSGTSGQETQYF. Here the CDR3 DNA reads TGCAGCTCTGGGACTAGCGGACAAGAGACCCAGTACTTC.

The chain carries TRBV4-3 and TRBJ2-1, with D tentatively TRBD1 (6 bases). Germline lookup yields CDR1 LGHNA and CDR2 YSLEER. The CDR3 length is 14 residues. The V end was cut by 1 base, the J end by 6 bases, with 10 bases between. CDR3 loop: CASSQVRGGNEQFF. The CDR3 DNA is TGCGCCAGCAGCCAAGTACGAGGGGGCAATGAGCAGTTCTTC.

The chain couples TRBV29-1 to TRBJ2-5; 11 bases fit TRBD1. This CDR3 has 14 amino acids. Trimming took 7 bases from V and 5 from J; bases not matched to a gene: 9. CDR1 is SQVTM, CDR2 ANQGSEA, per germline. The CDR3 coding sequence is TGCAGCGCTCAGGACAGGGGGCGGGGGGAGACCCAGTACTTC. It codes for CSAQDRGRGETQYF.

The chain couples TRBV5-1 to TRBJ2-7; 7 positions match TRBD1. V was clipped by 1 base and J by 9 bases; unmatched bases: 13. CDR1 is SGHRS, CDR2 YFSETQ, per germline. The CDR3 consists of 15 residues. The CDR3: CASSLRTGDEVGQYF. Here the CDR3 DNA reads TGCGCCAGCAGCTTGCGGACAGGAGATGAAGTCGGGCAGTACTTC.

This clone occurred a few times. The J gene is TRBJ2-7, the V gene TRBV28; TRBD2 might be the D (6 bases). Germline CDR1 is MDHEN and CDR2 is SYDVKM. V was shortened by 8 bases and J by 3 bases, with 11 bases between the two germline ends. This CDR3 contains 12 residues. The CDR3 sequence is CASSKGGYEQYF. The DNA of the CDR3 is TGTGCCAGCTCCAAGGGAGGCTACGAGCAGTACTTC.

The chain uses TRBV5-4 and TRBJ1-6; the match to TRBD1 covers 7 bases. V lost 1 base and J lost 7; bases outside the gene matches: 8. The CDR3 totals 16 residues. Germline CDR1 SGHNT, CDR2 YYREEE (reference sequence). The CDR3 DNA reads TGTGCCAGCAGCTTGTTAGGGGGCGCCAGGAATTCACCCCTCCACTTT. Translating gives CASSLLGGARNSPLHF.

The chain recombines TRBV28 with TRBJ1-2; no reliable D call. Germline CDR1 MDHEN, CDR2 SYDVKM. This CDR3 contains 11 residues. Deletions cut 4 bases from V and 5 bases from J, with 5 bases between. The CDR3 DNA sequence: TGTGCCAGCAGTTGGAGATATGGCTACACCTTC. It codes for CASSWRYGYTF.

The V call is TRBV7-3, the J call TRBJ2-5; TRBD1 is a possible D gene (6 bases). This CDR3 comprises 13 residues. Germline values: CDR1 SGHTA, CDR2 FQGTGA. Trimming took off 5 bases at V and 4 bases at J, with 11 bases between the two ends. CDR3 sequence: CASSPQGRETQYF. The CDR3 DNA reads as TGTGCCAGCAGCCCCCAGGGGAGAGAGACCCAGTACTTC.

This sequence joins TRBV5-1 and TRBJ2-7, with 7 bases that match TRBD2. Trimming at V came to 7 bases and at J to 5 bases, leaving 12 bases not matched to a gene. The CDR3 spans 14 residues. The germline CDR1 and CDR2 sequences are SGHRS and YFSETQ. The chain's CDR3 is CASLGRGSRDEQYF. For the CDR3, the DNA is TGCGCCAGCTTGGGGCGGGGGAGTCGGGACGAGCAGTACTTC.

This clone was counted at least ten times. The chain carries TRBV6-1 and TRBJ2-1; 8 bases are shared with TRBD2. Germline CDR1 reads MNHNS; CDR2 reads SASEGT. There are 14 residues in the CDR3. J lost 9 bases, V lost 10 bases, and 14 bases had no gene match. This chain's CDR3 is CATQGLVETAEQFF. The CDR3 DNA sequence: TGTGCCACCCAGGGACTAGTTGAGACCGCTGAGCAGTTCTTC.

The chain carries TRBV6-6 and TRBJ1-4; D call uncertain. The germline CDR1 and CDR2 sequences are MNHNY and SVGAGI (reference sequence). V was shortened by 7 bases and J by 7 bases, with 16 bases between the two germline ends. There are 14 residues in the CDR3. CDR3 sequence: CASNIRDRGEKLFF. CDR3 in DNA: TGTGCCAGCAACATCCGGGATCGCGGTGAAAAACTGTTTTTT.

The rearrangement uses TRBV11-2 and TRBJ1-1; no firm D call. The germline V and J ends were trimmed by 0 bases and 8 bases, with 7 bases remaining between them. The CDR3 totals 12 residues. Germline CDR1 is SGHAT and CDR2 is FQNNGV. The CDR3 DNA follows: TGTGCCAGCAGCTTAGACGGCGGAGAAGCTTTCTTT. This codes for CASSLDGGEAFF.

The chain combines TRBV15 with TRBJ2-2; 9 positions match TRBD2. CDR3 length equals 17 residues. Germline trimming cut 1 base from V and 4 bases from J; bases unmatched to any gene: 7. From germline, CDR1 is LNHNV and CDR2 YYDKDF (reference sequence). CDR3 region: CATSRGEVAGVTGELFF. The CDR3 DNA reads TGTGCCACCAGCAGAGGGGAGGTAGCGGGAGTCACCGGGGAGCTGTTTTTT.

This clone turned up a few times. The chain has TRBV30 and TRBJ1-1; no clear D gene. The CDR3 length is 12 residues. Germline CDR1 is GTSNPN and CDR2 is SVGIG (reference sequence). The V gene lost 3 bases and the J gene lost 1 base, with 6 bases spanning the gap. The CDR3 DNA is TGTGCCTGGAGCGGGTCGAACACTGAAGCTTTCTTT. Translating gives CAWSGSNTEAFF.

This clone was picked up one time. The CDR3 reads CASSLARLFLVNEQFF. The DNA of the CDR3 is TGTGCCAGCAGCTTAGCGCGTCTCTTTCTAGTCAATGAGCAGTTCTTC. The rearrangement joins TRBV7-2 to TRBJ2-1, with D hard to call. The CDR3 runs to 16 residues. Germline lookup yields CDR1 SGHTA and CDR2 FQGNSA. The ends were cut back, 0 bases at V and 6 bases at J, with 15 bases in the middle.